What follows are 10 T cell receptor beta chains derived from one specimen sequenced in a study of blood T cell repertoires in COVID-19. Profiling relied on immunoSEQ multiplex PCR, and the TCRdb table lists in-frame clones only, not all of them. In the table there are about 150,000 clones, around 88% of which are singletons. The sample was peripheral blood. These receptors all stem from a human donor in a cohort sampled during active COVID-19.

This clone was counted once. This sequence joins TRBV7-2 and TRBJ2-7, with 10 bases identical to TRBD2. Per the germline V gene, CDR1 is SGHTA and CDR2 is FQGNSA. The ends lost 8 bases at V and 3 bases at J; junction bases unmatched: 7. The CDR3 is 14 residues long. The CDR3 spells CASEAGGKLYEQYF. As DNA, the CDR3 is TGTGCCAGCGAAGCGGGAGGGAAACTCTACGAGCAGTACTTC.

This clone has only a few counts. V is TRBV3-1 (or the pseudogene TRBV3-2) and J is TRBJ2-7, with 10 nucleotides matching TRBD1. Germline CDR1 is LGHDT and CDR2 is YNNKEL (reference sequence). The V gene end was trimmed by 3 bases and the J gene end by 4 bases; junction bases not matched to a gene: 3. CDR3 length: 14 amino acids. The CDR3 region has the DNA TGTGCCAGCAGCCATGGGGGACAGGGGTACGAGCAGTACTTC. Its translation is CASSHGGQGYEQYF.

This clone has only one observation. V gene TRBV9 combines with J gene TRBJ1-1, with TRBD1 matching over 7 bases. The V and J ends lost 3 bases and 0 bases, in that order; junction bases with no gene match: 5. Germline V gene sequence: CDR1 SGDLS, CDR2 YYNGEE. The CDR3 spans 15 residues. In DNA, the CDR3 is TGTGCCAGCAGCGAGGGGACAGCTGTGAACACTGAAGCTTTCTTT. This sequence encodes CASSEGTAVNTEAFF.

The CDR3 here is CASSLLGTSVDGELFF. The CDR3 DNA reads TGTGCCAGCAGCTTACTCGGGACTAGCGTTGACGGGGAGCTGTTTTTT. The V call is TRBV11-2, the J call TRBJ2-2, with 10 bases fitting TRBD2. Germline V gives CDR1 SGHAT, CDR2 FQNNGV. V trimming: 2 bases; J trimming: 7 bases; junction bases outside the gene matches: 7. This CDR3 has 16 residues.

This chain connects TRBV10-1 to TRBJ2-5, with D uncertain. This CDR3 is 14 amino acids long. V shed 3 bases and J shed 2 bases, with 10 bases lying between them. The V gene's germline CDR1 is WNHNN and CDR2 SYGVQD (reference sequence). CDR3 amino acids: CASSDSRGQETQYF. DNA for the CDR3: TGCGCCAGCAGTGATAGTCGAGGACAAGAGACCCAGTACTTC.

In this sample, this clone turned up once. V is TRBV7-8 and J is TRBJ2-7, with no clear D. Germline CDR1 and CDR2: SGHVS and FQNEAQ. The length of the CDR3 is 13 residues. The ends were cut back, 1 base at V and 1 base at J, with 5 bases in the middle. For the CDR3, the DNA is TGTGCCAGCAGCTTAGAATCTTCCTACGAGCAGTACTTC. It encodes CASSLESSYEQYF.

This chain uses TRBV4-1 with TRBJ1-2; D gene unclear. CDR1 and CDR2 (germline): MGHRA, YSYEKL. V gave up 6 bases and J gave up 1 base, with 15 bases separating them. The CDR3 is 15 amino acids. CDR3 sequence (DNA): TGCGCCAGCAGTTACGGTCTCCGCAATAACTATGGCTACACCTTC. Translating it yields CASSYGLRNNYGYTF.

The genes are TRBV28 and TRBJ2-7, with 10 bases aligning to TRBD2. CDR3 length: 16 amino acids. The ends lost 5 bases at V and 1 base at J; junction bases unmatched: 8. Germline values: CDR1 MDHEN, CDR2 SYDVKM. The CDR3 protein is CASSTRAGGESYEQYF. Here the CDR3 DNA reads TGTGCCAGCAGTACCCGAGCGGGGGGGGAATCCTACGAGCAGTACTTC. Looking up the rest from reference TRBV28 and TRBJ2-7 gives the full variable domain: DVKVTQSSRYLVKRTGEKVFLECVQDMDHENMFWYRQDPGLGLRLIYFSYDVKMKEKGDIPEGYSVSREKKERFSLILESASTNQTSMYLCASSTRAGGESYEQYFGPGTRLTVT.

The CDR3 sequence: CASSPRLAGAGEQYF. In DNA form, the CDR3 reads TGTGCCAGCAGTCCCAGACTAGCGGGAGCGGGCGAGCAGTACTTC. J is TRBJ2-7 and V is TRBV27; 12 bases match TRBD2. J gave up 6 bases and V 5 bases, and 8 bases lay outside the gene matches. CDR1 is MNHEY, CDR2 SMNVEV, per germline (reference sequence). CDR3 length: 15 residues.

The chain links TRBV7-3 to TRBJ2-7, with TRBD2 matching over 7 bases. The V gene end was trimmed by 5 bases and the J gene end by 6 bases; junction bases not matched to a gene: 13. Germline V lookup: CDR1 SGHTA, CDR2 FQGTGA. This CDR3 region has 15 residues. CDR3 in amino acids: CASSLSSGGSGEQYF. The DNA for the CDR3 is TGTGCCAGCAGCCTTTCCTCCGGGGGGTCCGGCGAGCAGTACTTC.